This paragraph reports one TCR beta chain. The source of the sample is a study of T cells after somatic rescue of genetic block. Using immunoSEQ multiplex PCR, the repertoire was profiled, and TCRdb retains in-frame clones only, with some absent. The sample carries some 9,200 clones, around 69% recorded once. The receptor comes from a boy younger than 18. Sequencing input: peripheral blood mononuclear cells (PBMCs).

This CDR3 reads CASSSTGFENIQYF. In DNA form, the CDR3 reads TGTGCCAGCAGCTCGACAGGGTTCGAAAACATTCAGTACTTC. The J gene is TRBJ2-4, the V gene TRBV13, with TRBD1 matching over 7 bases. The germline gives CDR1 PRHDT, CDR2 FYEKMQ (reference sequence). The V segment lost 4 bases and the J segment 5 bases; nucleotides outside the gene matches: 5. The CDR3 has 14 residues. The whole variable domain, remainder taken from reference TRBV13 and TRBJ2-4, is AAGVIQSPRHLIKEKRETATLKCYPIPRHDTVYWYQQGPGQDPQFLISFYEKMQSDKGSIPDRFSAQQFSDYHSELNMSSLELGDSALYFCASSSTGFENIQYFGAGTRLSVL.